These 22 T cell receptor beta chains share one sample of origin, sequenced in a study of blood T cells in healthy people across ages. With a J-beta primer mix and a sample-barcoded 5' primer, a second PCR ran 7 to 11 cycles. TCRdb re-derived calls from the 5' RACE reads in MiXCR, one entry per CDR3 protein. The data contain about 650,000 distinct CDR3 sequences, about 34% of them seen just once; the ten biggest clones take up roughly 14%. Material: blood. Every receptor here comes from a woman over 75 in good health.

The chain combines TRBV7-3 with TRBJ1-4, with D maybe TRBD1 (5 bases). V was shortened by 0 bases and J by 8 bases, with 13 bases between the two germline ends. The CDR3 length is 15 residues. Germline assignment: CDR1 SGHTA and CDR2 FQGTGA. The CDR3 region is CASSLTGAVGEKLFF. In DNA form, the CDR3 reads TGTGCCAGCAGCTTAACAGGGGCCGTAGGGGAAAAACTGTTTTTT.

The V and J genes are TRBV2 and TRBJ1-2; 9 bases match TRBD1. V gave up 6 bases and J gave up 2 bases; unmatched junction bases: 4. This CDR3 is built from 14 residues. Germline assignment: CDR1 SNHLY and CDR2 FYNNEI. This CDR3 is CASRGTGLNYGYTF. In nucleotides, the CDR3 is TGTGCCAGCAGGGGGACAGGGTTAAACTATGGCTACACCTTC.

This clonotype appeared a few times. The rearrangement links TRBV19 to TRBJ2-1; D is ambiguous. V was shortened by 11 bases and J by 2 bases, with 10 bases between the two germline ends. CDR3 length: 12 amino acids. In germline, CDR1 is LNHDA, CDR2 SQIVND (reference sequence). The CDR3 sequence: CAVGATYNEQFF. The CDR3 nucleotides are TGTGCCGTCGGTGCGACCTACAATGAGCAGTTCTTC. Together with reference TRBV19 and TRBJ2-1, the CDR3 gives the full variable domain: DGGITQSPKYLFRKEGQNVTLSCEQNLNHDAMYWYRQDPGQGLRLIYYSQIVNDFQKGDIAEGYSVSREKKESFPLTVTSAQKNPTAFYLCAVGATYNEQFFGPGTRLTVL.

The chain combines TRBV20-1 with TRBJ2-3, with D tentatively TRBD1 (6 bases). Trimming removed 6 bases from V and 0 bases from J, with 19 bases in between. Looked up from germline, CDR1 is DFQATT and CDR2 is SNEGSKA (reference sequence). There are 16 residues in the CDR3. The CDR3 region has the DNA TGCAGTGCCACCCAGGGGAAGATCACTAGCACAGATACGCAGTATTTT. It is translated as CSATQGKITSTDTQYF.

This clonotype was recorded many times. The chain is built from TRBV30 and TRBJ1-2, with 7 bases that match TRBD1. Trimming took 4 bases from V and 6 from J; bases not matched to a gene: 8. From germline, CDR1 is GTSNPN and CDR2 SVGIG (reference sequence). The CDR3 loop spans 13 amino acids. The CDR3 region is CAWTFDRDHGYTF. In DNA, the CDR3 is TGTGCCTGGACCTTCGACAGGGACCATGGCTACACCTTC.

The chain couples TRBV5-4 to TRBJ1-6; D possibly corresponds to TRBD1 (5 bases). Germline loops: CDR1 SGHNT, CDR2 YYREEE (reference sequence). V lost 4 bases and J 12 bases, leaving 20 bases between the germline ends. The CDR3 spans 15 residues. The CDR3 DNA sequence: TGTGCCAGCAGCCAGGACACAACCCCATCGGTACCCCTCCACTTT. Protein product: CASSQDTTPSVPLHF.

The table lists this clonotype with many counts. V usage is TRBV7-2 and J usage is TRBJ1-4, with D hard to call. The germline CDR1 and CDR2 sequences are SGHTA and FQGNSA. Trimming took 5 bases from V and 5 from J, leaving 12 bases between them. The CDR3 extends over 14 amino acids. The chain's CDR3 is CASSQRGGNEKLFF. The CDR3 DNA follows: TGTGCCAGCAGCCAGCGGGGTGGGAATGAAAAACTGTTTTTT.

V and J are TRBV20-1 and TRBJ2-5; 11 positions agree with TRBD2. The germline V gene has CDR1 DFQATT and CDR2 SNEGSKA (reference sequence). The CDR3 totals 15 residues. Trimming took 6 bases from V and 4 from J; bases not matched to a gene: 10. The CDR3 sequence is CSALGTSGVGETQYF. The CDR3, as DNA: TGCAGTGCCCTTGGGACTAGCGGAGTCGGAGAGACCCAGTACTTC.

V is TRBV28 and J is TRBJ2-2; D unresolved. The CDR3 spans 12 residues. Between the trimmed V and J ends, which lost 5 bases and 7 bases, there was a span of 8 bases. Germline V gene data show CDR1 as MDHEN and CDR2 as SYDVKM. The CDR3 DNA reads TGTGCCAGCAGTGTTTACGGCGGGGAGCTGTTTTTT. It encodes CASSVYGGELFF.

The rearrangement uses TRBV9 and TRBJ1-4; D is undetermined. V lost 4 bases and J 7 bases, leaving 29 bases between the germline ends. Germline CDR1 reads SGDLS; CDR2 reads YYNGEE. This CDR3 has 19 amino acids. The CDR3 sequence: CASSPRVGGQPGGSEKLFF. The CDR3 DNA reads as TGTGCCAGCAGCCCCCGGGTTGGTGGGCAGCCGGGAGGTAGTGAAAAACTGTTTTTT.

This clonotype was detected ten times or more. The chain is built from TRBV20-1 and TRBJ2-7; a weak D match, TRBD1 (6 bases). Trimming left V 6 bases short and J 0 bases short, with 21 bases between. In germline, CDR1 is DFQATT, CDR2 SNEGSKA (reference sequence). This CDR3 contains 16 residues. CDR3 sequence (DNA): TGCAGTGCCCAATATGGTGGGACACTCGTCTCCTACGAGCAGTACTTC. This translates into CSAQYGGTLVSYEQYF.

The rearrangement uses TRBV10-3 and TRBJ1-4, with 7 positions matching TRBD1. V was clipped by 4 bases and J by 6 bases; unmatched bases: 5. Per germline, CDR1 ENHRY and CDR2 SYGVKD. This CDR3 is built from 14 residues. CDR3 protein: CAISGGQGDEKLFF. CDR3 DNA: TGTGCCATCAGTGGGGGCCAGGGGGATGAAAAACTGTTTTTT.

The genes are TRBV2 and TRBJ1-1; D remains unclear. Germline values: CDR1 SNHLY, CDR2 FYNNEI. The V gene lost 3 bases and the J gene lost 8 bases, with 10 bases spanning the gap. The CDR3 has 12 amino acids. The CDR3 is CASSEFRGEAFF. CDR3 sequence (DNA): TGTGCCAGCAGTGAGTTCCGAGGGGAAGCTTTCTTT.

This clonotype was detected a few times. The chain carries TRBV5-1 and TRBJ2-3; 16 nucleotides line up with TRBD2. The CDR3 extends over 19 amino acids. CDR1 is SGHRS, CDR2 YFSETQ, per germline. The V gene end was trimmed by 0 bases and the J gene end by 1 base; junction bases not matched to a gene: 5. CDR3 protein: CASSLVGLAGGLGTDTQYF. CDR3 DNA: TGCGCCAGCAGCTTGGTGGGACTAGCGGGGGGGCTTGGCACAGATACGCAGTATTTT.

The table lists this clonotype with many counts. The chain couples TRBV4-2 to TRBJ2-7, with 7 bases fitting TRBD2. CDR3 length equals 13 residues. Germline CDR1 and CDR2: LGHNA and YNFKEQ. V lost 4 bases, J lost 3 bases, and 3 bases stayed unmatched. For the CDR3, the DNA is TGTGCCAGCAGCCCGTGGGGGGGCTACGAGCAGTACTTC. Amino acids: CASSPWGGYEQYF.

The rearrangement joins TRBV7-2 to TRBJ2-5; 7 nucleotides agree with TRBD2. Germline V CDR1 and CDR2: SGHTA, FQGNSA. The CDR3 has 16 amino acids. The V gene end was trimmed by 2 bases and the J gene end by 0 bases; junction bases not matched to a gene: 6. The CDR3 here is CASSLSTSEYQETQYF. The CDR3 bases are TGTGCCAGCAGCTTATCAACTAGCGAGTACCAAGAGACCCAGTACTTC.

Remarks on this clonotype: Given a much more abundant clone one base away, this may be a read error. The rearrangement joins TRBV18 to TRBJ1-4, with 8 bases lining up with TRBD1. This CDR3 contains 14 residues. Germline CDR1 and CDR2: KGHSH and LQKENI. The CDR3 reads CASSPQQGGEKRFF. As DNA, the CDR3 is TGTGCCAGCTCACCACAACAGGGGGGAGAAAAACGGTTTTTT.

The table lists this clonotype with many counts. The chain has TRBV20-1 and TRBJ2-1; a weak D match, TRBD2 (7 bases). Germline assignment: CDR1 DFQATT and CDR2 SNEGSKA (reference sequence). The CDR3 runs 12 residues. Trimming shortened V by 5 bases and J by 9 bases, and 14 bases separated the two germline ends. The CDR3 here is CSASGGRGEQFF. The CDR3 DNA follows: TGCAGTGCTTCCGGGGGGCGGGGTGAGCAGTTCTTC.

The rearrangement links TRBV12-3 or TRBV12-4 to TRBJ1-5, with D perhaps TRBD1 (6 bases). The CDR3 totals 16 residues. V shed 6 bases and J shed 6 bases, with 21 bases lying between them. The CDR3 loop reads CASSPLGGRGRQPQHF. DNA for the CDR3: TGTGCCAGCAGCCCCCTAGGGGGGCGGGGGCGTCAGCCCCAGCATTTT.

This clonotype was found once. The V and J genes are TRBV15 and TRBJ2-5, with TRBD1 identical over 7 bases. V lost 1 base and J lost 11; bases outside the gene matches: 16. Looked up from germline, CDR1 is LNHNV and CDR2 is YYDKDF (reference sequence). The CDR3 runs to 16 residues. CDR3 protein: CATSRVPDRDGEEQYF. The CDR3 nucleotides are TGTGCCACCAGCAGAGTCCCCGACAGGGACGGGGAAGAGCAGTACTTC.

This clonotype was picked up many times. The genes are TRBV10-3 and TRBJ2-7, with 7 bases matching TRBD1. The CDR3 runs 11 residues. V shed 7 bases, J shed 3 bases, and the junction held 0 bases outside the gene matches. CDR1 is ENHRY and CDR2 is SYGVKD in the germline V gene. The CDR3 DNA reads as TGTGCCATCACAGGGGGCTACGAGCAGTACTTC. This sequence encodes CAITGGYEQYF.

With regard to this clonotype: A clone one base away is much larger, so this may be a read error. This chain joins TRBV6-5 and TRBJ2-1; D not resolved. The CDR3 loop spans 14 amino acids. Between the trimmed V and J ends, which lost 4 bases and 10 bases, there was a span of 17 bases. Germline CDR1 and CDR2: MNHEY and SVGAGI. Here the CDR3 DNA reads TGTGCCAGCAGTTCCATTCAGTTGGGATTGGAGCAGTTCTTC. It translates to CASSSIQLGLEQFF.